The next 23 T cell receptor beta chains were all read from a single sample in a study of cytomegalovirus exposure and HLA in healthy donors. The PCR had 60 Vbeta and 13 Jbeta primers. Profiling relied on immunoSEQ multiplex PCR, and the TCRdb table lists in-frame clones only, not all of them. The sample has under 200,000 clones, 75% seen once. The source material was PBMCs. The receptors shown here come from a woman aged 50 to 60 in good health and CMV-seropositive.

CDR3 residues: CASSPQGLGQPQHF. CDR3 DNA sequence: TGTGCCAGCAGTCCTCAGGGGTTGGGTCAGCCCCAGCATTTT. The V call is TRBV2, the J call TRBJ1-5; perhaps TRBD1 as D (6 bases). Germline V gene data show CDR1 as SNHLY and CDR2 as FYNNEI. CDR3 length equals 14 residues. V gave up 5 bases and J gave up 6 bases, with 14 bases separating them.

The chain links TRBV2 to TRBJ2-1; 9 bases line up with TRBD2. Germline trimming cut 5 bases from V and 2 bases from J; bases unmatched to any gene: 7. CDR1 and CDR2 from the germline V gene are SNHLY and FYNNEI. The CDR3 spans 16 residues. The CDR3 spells CASSFTRGGAYNEQFF. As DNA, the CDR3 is TGTGCCAGCAGTTTCACGCGGGGGGGAGCCTACAATGAGCAGTTCTTC.

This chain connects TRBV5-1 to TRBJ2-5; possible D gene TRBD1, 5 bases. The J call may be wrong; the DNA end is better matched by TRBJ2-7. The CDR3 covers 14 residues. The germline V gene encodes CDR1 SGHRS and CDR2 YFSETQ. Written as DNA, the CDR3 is TGCGCCAGCAGCCCAGGGTCAAAAAACTACGAGCAGTACTTC. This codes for CASSPGSKNYEQYF.

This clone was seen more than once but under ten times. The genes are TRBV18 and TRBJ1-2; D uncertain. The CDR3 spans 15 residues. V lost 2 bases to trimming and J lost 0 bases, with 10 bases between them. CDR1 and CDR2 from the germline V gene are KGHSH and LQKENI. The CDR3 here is CASSPSGQANYGYTF. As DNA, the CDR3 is TGTGCCAGCTCACCATCTGGGCAGGCTAACTATGGCTACACCTTC.

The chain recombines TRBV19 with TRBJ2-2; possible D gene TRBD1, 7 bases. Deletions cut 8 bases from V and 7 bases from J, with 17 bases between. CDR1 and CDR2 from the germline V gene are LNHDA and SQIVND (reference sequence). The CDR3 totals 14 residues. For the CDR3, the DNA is TGTGCCAGTGCAATAGGGGGGACAGTCGGGGAGCTGTTTTTT. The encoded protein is CASAIGGTVGELFF.

Written as DNA, the CDR3 is TGTGCCAGCAGCTTAGTAATACGGGGTGACACTGAAGCTTTCTTT. This codes for CASSLVIRGDTEAFF. The V call is TRBV7-6, the J call TRBJ1-1; D remains ambiguous. CDR1 SGHVS and CDR2 FNYEAQ come from the germline V gene. Trimming shortened V by 1 base and J by 3 bases, and 12 bases separated the two germline ends. The CDR3 consists of 15 residues. The complete variable domain, with remaining parts taken from reference TRBV7-6 and TRBJ1-1, reads GAGVSQSPRYKVTKRGQDVALRCDPISGHVSLYWYRQALGQGPEFLTYFNYEAQQDKSGLPNDRFSAERPEGSISTLTIQRTEQRDSAMYRCASSLVIRGDTEAFFGQGTRLTVV.

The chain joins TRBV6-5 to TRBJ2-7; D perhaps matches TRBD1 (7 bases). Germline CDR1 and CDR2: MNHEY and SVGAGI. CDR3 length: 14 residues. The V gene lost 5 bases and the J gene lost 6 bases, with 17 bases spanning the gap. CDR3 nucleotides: TGTGCCAGCAGTCGAACCCAGGGGGGTGGCGAGCAGTACTTC. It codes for CASSRTQGGGEQYF.

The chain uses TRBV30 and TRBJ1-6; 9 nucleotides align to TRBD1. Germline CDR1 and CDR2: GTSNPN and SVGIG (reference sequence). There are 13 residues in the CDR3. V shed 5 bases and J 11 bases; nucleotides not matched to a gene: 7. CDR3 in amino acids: CAWSGTGRPPLHF. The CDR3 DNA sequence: TGTGCCTGGTCCGGGACAGGGAGACCACCCCTCCACTTT.

The CDR3 sequence is CASSIEGGGSAKNIQYF. CDR3 DNA: TGTGCCAGTAGTATAGAGGGGGGGGGCTCGGCCAAAAACATTCAGTACTTC. The chain recombines TRBV19 with TRBJ2-4, with D tentatively TRBD2 (7 bases). The CDR3 runs to 17 residues. Germline V gene lookup returns CDR1 LNHDA and CDR2 SQIVND (reference sequence). Trimming took 0 bases from V and 1 from J, leaving 13 bases between them.

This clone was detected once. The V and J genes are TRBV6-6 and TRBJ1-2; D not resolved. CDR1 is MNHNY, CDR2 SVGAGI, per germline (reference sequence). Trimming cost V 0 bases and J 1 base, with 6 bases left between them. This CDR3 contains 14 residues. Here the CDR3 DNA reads TGTGCCAGCAGTTACTCATCCATTAACTATGGCTACACCTTC. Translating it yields CASSYSSINYGYTF.

CDR3 DNA sequence: TGTGCCAGTAGTATAGACAGGGTTCAGCCCCAGCATTTT. Translating gives CASSIDRVQPQHF. The chain couples TRBV19 to TRBJ1-5; a weak D match, TRBD1 (5 bases). Germline-derived CDR1 and CDR2 are LNHDA and SQIVND (reference sequence). The CDR3 is 13 amino acids. V was pared by 0 bases and J by 6 bases, with 6 bases between.

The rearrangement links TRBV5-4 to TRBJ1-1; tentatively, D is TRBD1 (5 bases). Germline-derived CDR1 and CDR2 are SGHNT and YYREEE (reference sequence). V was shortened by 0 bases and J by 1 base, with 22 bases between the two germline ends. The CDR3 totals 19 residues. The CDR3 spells CASSLGLGEGTGRNTEAFF. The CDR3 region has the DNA TGTGCCAGCAGCTTGGGTTTGGGTGAGGGGACTGGACGGAACACTGAAGCTTTCTTT. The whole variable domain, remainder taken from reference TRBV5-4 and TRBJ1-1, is ETGVTQSPTHLIKTRGQQVTLRCSSQSGHNTVSWYQQALGQGPQFIFQYYREEENGRGNFPPRFSGLQFPNYSSELNVNALELDDSALYLCASSLGLGEGTGRNTEAFFGQGTRLTVV.

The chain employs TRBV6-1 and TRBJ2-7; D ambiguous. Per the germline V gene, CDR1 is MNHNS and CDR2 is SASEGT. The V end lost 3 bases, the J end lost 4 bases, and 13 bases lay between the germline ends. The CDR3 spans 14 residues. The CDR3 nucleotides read TGTGCCAGCAGTGACCCCAGCGCATTTTACGAGCAGTACTTC. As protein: CASSDPSAFYEQYF.

CDR3 loop: CASSPSGEWVANYGYTF. In DNA form, the CDR3 reads TGTGCCAGCAGCCCGTCCGGAGAGTGGGTAGCTAACTATGGCTACACCTTC. The gene calls are TRBV7-9 and TRBJ1-2; D call uncertain. Germline loops: CDR1 SEHNR, CDR2 FQNEAQ (reference sequence). Trimming left V 5 bases short and J 0 bases short, with 19 bases between. The CDR3 covers 17 residues.

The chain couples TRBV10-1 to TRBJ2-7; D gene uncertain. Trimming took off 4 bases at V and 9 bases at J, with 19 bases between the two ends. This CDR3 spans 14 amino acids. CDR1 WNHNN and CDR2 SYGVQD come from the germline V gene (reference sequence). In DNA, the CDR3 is TGCGCCAGCAGTGGAGGCAGCAAGCTACATATGCAGTACTTC. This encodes CASSGGSKLHMQYF.

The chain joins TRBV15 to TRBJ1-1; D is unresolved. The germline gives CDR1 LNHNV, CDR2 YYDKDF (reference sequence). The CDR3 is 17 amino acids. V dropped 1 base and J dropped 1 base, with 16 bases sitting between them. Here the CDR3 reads CATSRGKVRSENTEAFF. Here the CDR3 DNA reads TGTGCCACCAGCAGAGGGAAGGTCAGGTCGGAGAACACTGAAGCTTTCTTT. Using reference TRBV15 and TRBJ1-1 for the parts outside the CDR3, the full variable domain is DAMVIQNPRYQVTQFGKPVTLSCSQTLNHNVMYWYQQKSSQAPKLLFHYYDKDFNNEADTPDNFQSRRPNTSFCFLDIRSPGLGDTAMYLCATSRGKVRSENTEAFFGQGTRLTVV.

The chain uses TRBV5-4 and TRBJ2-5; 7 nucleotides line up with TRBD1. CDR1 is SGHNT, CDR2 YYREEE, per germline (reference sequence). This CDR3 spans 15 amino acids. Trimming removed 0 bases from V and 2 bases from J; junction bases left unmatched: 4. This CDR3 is CASSLGGQRQETQYF. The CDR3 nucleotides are TGTGCCAGCAGCTTGGGGGGACAGCGACAAGAGACCCAGTACTTC.

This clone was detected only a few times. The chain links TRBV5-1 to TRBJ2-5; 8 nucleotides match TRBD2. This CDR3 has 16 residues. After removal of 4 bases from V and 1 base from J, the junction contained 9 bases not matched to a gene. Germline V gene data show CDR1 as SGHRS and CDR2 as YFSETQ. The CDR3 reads CASSPGGSGGQETQYF. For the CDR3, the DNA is TGCGCCAGCAGCCCCGGGGGAAGCGGGGGCCAAGAGACCCAGTACTTC.

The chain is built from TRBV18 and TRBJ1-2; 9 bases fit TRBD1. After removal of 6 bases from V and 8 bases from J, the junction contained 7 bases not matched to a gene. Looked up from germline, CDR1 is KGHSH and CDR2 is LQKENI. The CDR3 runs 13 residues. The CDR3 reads CASSRDREGGYTF. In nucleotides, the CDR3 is TGTGCCAGCTCGCGGGACAGGGAGGGAGGCTACACCTTC. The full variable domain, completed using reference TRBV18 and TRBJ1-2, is NAGVMQNPRHLVRRRGQEARLRCSPMKGHSHVYWYRQLPEEGLKFMVYLQKENIIDESGMPKERFSAEFPKEGPSILRIQQVVRGDSAAYFCASSRDREGGYTFGSGTRLTVV.

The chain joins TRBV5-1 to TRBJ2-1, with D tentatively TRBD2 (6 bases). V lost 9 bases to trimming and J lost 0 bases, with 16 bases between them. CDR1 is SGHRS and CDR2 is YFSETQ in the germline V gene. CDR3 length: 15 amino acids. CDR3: CATAPGLDSYNEQFF. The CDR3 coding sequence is TGCGCCACAGCACCGGGACTCGACTCCTACAATGAGCAGTTCTTC. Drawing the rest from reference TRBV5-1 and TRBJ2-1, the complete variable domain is KAGVTQTPRYLIKTRGQQVTLSCSPISGHRSVSWYQQTPGQGLQFLFEYFSETQRNKGNFPGRFSGRQFSNSRSEMNVSTLELGDSALYLCATAPGLDSYNEQFFGPGTRLTVL.

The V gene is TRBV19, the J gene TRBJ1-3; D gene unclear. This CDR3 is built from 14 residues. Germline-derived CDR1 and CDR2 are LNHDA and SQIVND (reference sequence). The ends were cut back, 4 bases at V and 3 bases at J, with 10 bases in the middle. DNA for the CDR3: TGTGCCAGTAGTAGCCTTGGACTTGGAAACACCATATATTTT. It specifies CASSSLGLGNTIYF.

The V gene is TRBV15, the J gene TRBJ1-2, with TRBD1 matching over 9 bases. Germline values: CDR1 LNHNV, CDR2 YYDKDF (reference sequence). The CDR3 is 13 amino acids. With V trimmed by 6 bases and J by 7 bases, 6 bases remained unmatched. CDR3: CATRYRGLGGYTF. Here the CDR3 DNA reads TGTGCCACCAGATACAGGGGGCTTGGTGGCTACACCTTC.

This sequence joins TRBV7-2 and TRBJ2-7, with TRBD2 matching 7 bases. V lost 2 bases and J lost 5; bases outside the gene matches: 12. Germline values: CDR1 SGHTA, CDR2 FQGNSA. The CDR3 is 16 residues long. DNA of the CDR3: TGTGCCAGCAGCTTAATTCCCACTAGCGTTAACAACGAGCAGTACTTC. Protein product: CASSLIPTSVNNEQYF.